These T cell receptor beta chains were read from a single sample in a study of regulatory T cells in long-lasting Graves disease. TCRdb itself ran the multiplex PCR reads through MiXCR, one entry per CDR3 protein. The data hold 420,000 or so distinct CDR3 sequences, with roughly a quarter observed a single time. The source was peripheral blood mononuclear cells (PBMCs), collected when the disease was refractory, from a patient treated with antithyroid drugs. The receptor set was obtained from a female donor with Graves disease. CDR3s include the opening cysteine and the closing phenylalanine or tryptophan. The D gene is left open where the match is weak. Size is stated for part of the rows, as once, few or many counts, or as a class when the clone is expanded.

cdr3_length	d_call	v_call	clone_size	j_call	cdr3_aa	cdr3_nt
14	NA	TRBV7-9	NA	TRBJ2-7	CASSTSWSKDEQYF	TGTGCCAGCAGCACGTCCTGGAGTAAGGACGAGCAGTACTTC
13	NA	TRBV20-1	few	TRBJ1-3	CSAQAGSGNTIYF	TGCAGCGCCCAGGCCGGCTCTGGAAACACCATATATTTT
13	NA	TRBV2	few	TRBJ2-5	CASSEQVQETQYF	TGTGCCAGCAGTGAACAGGTCCAAGAGACCCAGTACTTC
15	NA	TRBV20-1	NA	TRBJ1-6	CSANVLGGGNSPLHF	TGCAGTGCTAACGTCCTCGGGGGGGGTAATTCACCCCTCCACTTT
15	TRBD2	TRBV15	NA	TRBJ2-1	CATSRGGSSYNEQFF	TGTGCCACCAGCAGAGGCGGGAGCTCCTACAATGAGCAGTTCTTC
15	TRBD2	TRBV7-9	few	TRBJ2-5	CASSPGLAGDETQYF	TGTGCCAGCAGCCCGGGACTAGCGGGAGACGAGACCCAGTACTTC
13	NA	TRBV28	many	TRBJ2-7	CATAGDLSGEQYF	TGTGCCACCGCAGGGGATTTGTCTGGCGAGCAGTACTTC
14	TRBD1	TRBV29-1	NA	TRBJ1-1	CSARQGAVFYEAFF	TGCAGCGCCAGACAGGGGGCGGTTTTTTATGAAGCTTTCTTT
16	TRBD2	TRBV19	NA	TRBJ2-7	CASSIELAGSVYEQYF	TGTGCCAGTAGTATAGAGTTAGCGGGATCAGTCTACGAGCAGTACTTC
15	TRBD1	TRBV15	NA	TRBJ2-3	CATSRGQGNPDTQYF	TGTGCCACCAGCAGGGGACAGGGAAATCCAGATACGCAGTATTTT
15	TRBD1	TRBV6-1	many	TRBJ1-1	CASRSIRGPGTEAFF	TGTGCCAGCAGGTCCATCAGGGGGCCAGGGACTGAAGCTTTCTTT
12	NA	TRBV28	many	TRBJ1-1	CASSFGNTEAFF	TGTGCCAGCAGCTTCGGGAACACTGAAGCTTTCTTT
15	NA	TRBV27	NA	TRBJ1-1	CASSLFGAGGTEAFF	TGTGCCAGCAGTTTATTCGGGGCGGGGGGCACTGAAGCTTTCTTT
13	TRBD1	TRBV6-1	NA	TRBJ1-1	CASWAGGLAEAFF	TGTGCCAGCTGGGCAGGGGGTCTCGCTGAAGCTTTCTTT
15	NA	TRBV5-1	NA	TRBJ1-1	CASSLAGEGNPEAFF	TGCGCCAGCAGCTTGGCAGGGGAGGGTAACCCTGAAGCTTTCTTT
14	TRBD2	TRBV20-1	NA	TRBJ2-3	CTATSGRGTDTQYF	TGCACGGCGACTAGCGGGAGGGGGACAGATACGCAGTATTTT
17	TRBD2	TRBV12-3/TRBV12-4	few	TRBJ2-3	CATELAGGPLGTDTQYF	TGTGCCACCGAGTTGGCGGGAGGCCCACTGGGGACAGATACGCAGTATTTT
15	TRBD1	TRBV29-1	NA	TRBJ2-5	CSVAGPDRDQETQYF	TGCAGCGTTGCCGGCCCCGACAGGGACCAAGAGACCCAGTACTTC
16	TRBD2	TRBV19	NA	TRBJ2-5	CASSIGTSGGQETQYF	TGTGCCAGTAGTATTGGGACTAGCGGGGGGCAAGAGACCCAGTACTTC
16	NA	TRBV12-3/TRBV12-4	few	TRBJ1-5	CASSSGTYLSNQPQHF	TGTGCCAGCAGTTCTGGGACTTATCTTAGTAATCAGCCCCAGCATTTT
13	NA	TRBV7-2	NA	TRBJ1-5	CASSLVEGQPQHF	TGTGCCAGCAGCTTAGTGGAAGGTCAGCCCCAGCATTTT
16	NA	TRBV12-5	many	TRBJ1-1	CASGPDEGTPTTEAFF	TGTGCTAGTGGTCCAGACGAAGGGACACCAACCACTGAAGCTTTCTTT
12	NA	TRBV2	many	TRBJ1-6	CASRKVDSPLHF	TGTGCCAGCAGAAAGGTTGATTCACCCCTCCACTTT
14	TRBD2	TRBV6-2/TRBV6-3	NA	TRBJ2-1	CASSPGLWDNEQFF	TGTGCCAGCAGTCCGGGACTATGGGACAATGAGCAGTTCTTC
12	NA	TRBV7-8	many	TRBJ2-7	CASSESSYEQYF	TGTGCCAGCAGCGAAAGCTCCTACGAGCAGTACTTC
11	NA	TRBV20-1	NA	TRBJ2-5	CSAKPQETQYF	TGCAGTGCCAAACCTCAAGAGACCCAGTACTTC
14	NA	TRBV14	few	TRBJ2-7	CASSHGKAGDEQYF	TGTGCCAGCAGCCACGGAAAGGCAGGGGACGAGCAGTACTTC
12	NA	TRBV29-1	few	TRBJ2-5	CSVSRRKETQYF	TGCAGCGTGTCCCGGCGTAAGGAGACCCAGTACTTC
18	TRBD1	TRBV5-1	NA	TRBJ2-6	CASSPRTGTFSGANVLTF	TGCGCCAGCAGCCCGAGGACAGGAACCTTTTCTGGGGCCAACGTCCTGACTTTC
15	TRBD1	TRBV6-1	many	TRBJ1-1	CASTSRQGSRTEAFF	TGTGCCAGCACTTCTAGACAGGGGTCGCGCACTGAAGCTTTCTTT
19	TRBD1	TRBV2	many	TRBJ2-5	CASSEAQDRDRTYQETQYF	TGTGCCAGCAGTGAAGCGCAGGACCGGGACAGGACGTACCAAGAGACCCAGTACTTC
16	TRBD1	TRBV5-1	NA	TRBJ1-6	CASSKGQSSYNSPLHF	TGCGCCAGCAGCAAGGGACAGAGCTCCTATAATTCACCCCTCCACTTT
15	NA	TRBV2	few	TRBJ2-2	CASSFRELNTGELFF	TGTGCCAGCAGCTTCCGGGAGCTGAACACCGGGGAGCTGTTTTTT
17	NA	TRBV10-3	few	TRBJ1-6	CAISGQAGFSYNSPLHF	TGTGCCATCAGTGGTCAGGCGGGTTTCTCCTATAATTCACCCCTCCACTTT
12	NA	TRBV6-2/TRBV6-3	many	TRBJ1-1	CASSYLGQQAFF	TGTGCCAGCAGCTACCTTGGCCAACAAGCTTTCTTT
12	NA	TRBV20-1	NA	TRBJ2-1	CSVIAGGDEQFF	TGCAGTGTGATCGCCGGCGGGGATGAGCAGTTCTTC
16	NA	TRBV28	NA	TRBJ2-1	CASSFSGVSQGNEQFF	TGTGCCAGCAGTTTTTCGGGGGTCAGTCAGGGCAATGAGCAGTTCTTC
15	NA	TRBV5-4	few	TRBJ2-2	CASSLGTYKTGELFF	TGTGCCAGCAGCTTGGGGACATACAAAACCGGGGAGCTGTTTTTT
15	NA	TRBV12-3/TRBV12-4	NA	TRBJ1-2	CASSLFPQRGYGYTF	TGTGCCAGCAGTTTATTTCCCCAAAGAGGCTATGGCTACACCTTC
15	TRBD2	TRBV10-3	NA	TRBJ2-2	CAISGGLVVSGELFF	TGTGCCATCAGTGGAGGACTAGTCGTGTCCGGGGAGCTGTTTTTT
16	NA	TRBV20-1	many	TRBJ2-5	CSARDLRSGGQETQYF	TGCAGTGCTAGAGATCTTCGTAGCGGAGGGCAAGAGACCCAGTACTTC
15	NA	TRBV12-3/TRBV12-4	few	TRBJ2-6	CASSPYLSGANVLTF	TGTGCCAGCAGTCCCTACCTCTCTGGGGCCAACGTCCTGACTTTC
14	NA	TRBV2	NA	TRBJ1-5	CASSAGSFNQPQHF	TGTGCCAGCAGTGCGGGAAGTTTCAATCAGCCCCAGCATTTT
14	NA	TRBV7-2	few	TRBJ2-3	CASSSGAMGDTQYF	TGTGCCAGCAGCTCAGGGGCCATGGGAGATACGCAGTATTTT
15	NA	TRBV5-1	many	TRBJ1-2	CASSLEGGRGYGYTF	TGCGCCAGCAGCTTGGAGGGGGGGCGCGGTTATGGCTACACCTTC